This is a list of T cell receptor beta chains from one sample in a study of preoperative IRX-2 immunotherapy in early breast cancer. Profiled with immunoSEQ multiplex PCR; TCRdb holds only in-frame clones, not every one. Of approximately 100,000 clones listed, just over 85% are singletons. Sequenced material: tumor tissue, taken after IRX-2 immunotherapy. These receptors originate from a human donor with breast cancer. The CDR3 runs from the conserved cysteine through the conserved F or W. A D gene is named only where the DNA matches it firmly. Size tells how often a clone was seen (once, few, many) or the class of an expanded clone, and some rows leave it out.

TGCGCCAGCAGCCAAGCAGCTAGCGGTTTCACCGGGGAGCTGTTTTTT CASSQAASGFTGELFF TRBJ2-2 TRBD2 . TRBV23-1
TGCGCCAGCAGCTTGTCTGCCCGGGGATTCAACGAGCAGTACTTC CASSLSARGFNEQYF TRBJ2-7 . . TRBV5-1
TGCGCCAGCAGCATTACAGGGTTTCGAGAGCCCCAGCATTTT CASSITGFREPQHF TRBJ1-5 . . TRBV10-2
TGTGCCAGTAGTATCCAAGCCGAGTTGGGATCACCCCTCCACTTT CASSIQAELGSPLHF TRBJ1-6 . . TRBV19
TGCGCCAGCAGCCCTACAGGGAGCAGCGATGGCTACACCTTC CASSPTGSSDGYTF TRBJ1-2 . . TRBV5-1
TGTGCCAGTAGTATCCCTGCCTTCTCTGGAAACACCATATATTTT CASSIPAFSGNTIYF TRBJ1-3 . . TRBV19
TGTGCCAGCAGTTTACCGGGGCAGGGGCTTTACTATGGCTACACCTTC CASSLPGQGLYYGYTF TRBJ1-2 . . TRBV28
TGTGCCAGCAGTTTAGGGGGGGCACACGTTCGAGATACGCAGTATTTT CASSLGGAHVRDTQYF TRBJ2-3 . . TRBV6-8
TGTGCCAGCAGCAGGACAGGCGCTCTTGGCTACACCTTC CASSRTGALGYTF TRBJ1-2 TRBD1 . TRBV6-8
TGCGCCAGCACACACTCCCTACTCAGTAGCGGGGGGGCCTACGAGCAGTACTTC CASTHSLLSSGGAYEQYF TRBJ2-7 TRBD2 . TRBV5-1
TGTGCCAGCAGTTCGAGAGCCGGGACGTCCTACTATGGCTACACCTTC CASSSRAGTSYYGYTF TRBJ1-2 . . TRBV28
TGTGCCAGCAGCCATATCCCCTCTAACCCGGATACGCAGTATTTT CASSHIPSNPDTQYF TRBJ2-3 . . TRBV7-1
TGTGCCAGCAGTTACGCGGGCCGGACTAGCGGGAATGGCTACGAGCAGTACTTC CASSYAGRTSGNGYEQYF TRBJ2-7 TRBD2 . TRBV6-7
TGTGCCAGTAGTCGGGACAGCAATCAGCCCCAGCATTTT CASSRDSNQPQHF TRBJ1-5 . . TRBV19
TGTGCCAGCAGTTTGAGGGGGAGCTCTGGGGCCAACGTCCTGACTTTC CASSLRGSSGANVLTF TRBJ2-6 . . TRBV28
TGTGCCAGCAGTTCCTACAGGGTTGGAAACACCATATATTTT CASSSYRVGNTIYF TRBJ1-3 . . TRBV28
TGTGCCAGCAGTGTTACCAGTAGTGGAAACACCATATATTTT CASSVTSSGNTIYF TRBJ1-3 . once TRBV28
TGTGCCAGCTCACCACGCAGGACAGGGGGCACAGATACGCAGTATTTT CASSPRRTGGTDTQYF TRBJ2-3 TRBD1 . TRBV18
TGCGCCAGCAGCCAGACTGGAGGGGGCGACGCCACCCTCCACTTT CASSQTGGGDATLHF TRBJ1-6 . . TRBV1
TGTGCCAGCAGCCCAAACGGAGACACCTACAATGAGCAGTTCTTC CASSPNGDTYNEQFF TRBJ2-1 . few TRBV7-4
TGTGCCAGTAGTATAGCGGGACAGGGGGTATTCCTCTACGAGCAGTACTTC CASSIAGQGVFLYEQYF TRBJ2-7 TRBD1 . TRBV19
TGCAGCGTTCAAAGCCGGCCCGCCCGGGGTTTTTTCAACACTGAAGCTTTCTTT CSVQSRPARGFFNTEAFF TRBJ1-1 . . TRBV29-1
TGTGCCAGCAGCTTGGCGGCGCGGAGGAACACTGAAGCTTTCTTT CASSLAARRNTEAFF TRBJ1-1 . . TRBV11-3
TGTGCCAGCAGGGACCTTCTTGAAAAACTGTTTTTT CASRDLLEKLFF TRBJ1-4 . . TRBV6-8
TGTGCCTGGAGTGTCGTTTATGGAAACACCATATATTTT CAWSVVYGNTIYF TRBJ1-3 . . TRBV30
TGTGCCAGCAGCTCAACAGGGTACGGAAACACCATATATTTT CASSSTGYGNTIYF TRBJ1-3 . . TRBV7-1
TGTGCCAGCGGGACAGAGGGTAATGAAAAACTGTTTTTT CASGTEGNEKLFF TRBJ1-4 TRBD1 . TRBV28
TGTGCCACTAGACAGGTCCCCTACGAGCAGTACTTC CATRQVPYEQYF TRBJ2-7 . . TRBV19
TGCGCCAGCAGCTTTCGACTAGCGGCAGATAGGAATACGCAGTATTTT CASSFRLAADRNTQYF TRBJ2-3 TRBD2 . TRBV5-1